Listed here are 18 T cell receptor beta chains from one sample, sequenced in a study of low-dose radiotherapy and immunotherapy resistance in tumors. TRAV- and TRBV-specific primers, spanning alpha and beta chains, primed first-strand cDNA. Using a constant-region primer together with a V-primer adapter, TCRs were subjected to roughly 18 PCR cycles of amplification. TCRdb independently ran MiXCR on the reads; one entry per CDR3 protein. Here the sample spans more than 70,000 distinct CDR3 sequences, roughly 19% being singletons. Time point reported: after trial treatment. Sample treatment: LDRT plus nivolumab, ipilimumab, low-dose cyclophosphamide and aspirin (RACIN trial). The sequencing used PBMCs, collected after low-dose radiotherapy plus immunotherapy. Every receptor here comes from a female donor with ovarian cancer.

This clonotype was picked up many times. This rearrangement joins TRBV19 to TRBJ2-2; 8 bases match TRBD1. V lost 7 bases, J lost 7 bases, and 5 bases stayed unmatched. The CDR3 has 13 residues. CDR1 and CDR2 (germline): LNHDA, SQIVND (reference sequence). Here the CDR3 DNA reads TGTGCCAGTACGCAGGGGGCTAGCGGGGAGCTGTTTTTT. Its translation: CASTQGASGELFF.

This clonotype was seen many times. This chain connects TRBV5-1 to TRBJ2-7, with a weak D call TRBD1 (7 bases). Germline values: CDR1 SGHRS, CDR2 YFSETQ. The V and J ends lost 9 bases and 2 bases respectively, with 18 bases between them. The CDR3 has 14 amino acids. The CDR3 sequence is CATKRQGGTYEQYF. In DNA form, the CDR3 reads TGCGCCACCAAGCGGCAGGGGGGTACCTACGAGCAGTACTTC.

This clonotype was recorded many times. The chain employs TRBV5-1 and TRBJ2-7, with D maybe TRBD1 (6 bases). V lost 1 base and J 5 bases, leaving 13 bases between the germline ends. The CDR3 is 14 residues long. Per the germline V gene, CDR1 is SGHRS and CDR2 is YFSETQ. DNA for the CDR3: TGCGCCAGCAGCTTGATACAGGGAAGGAACGAGCAGTACTTC. The encoded protein is CASSLIQGRNEQYF.

This clonotype was recorded at least ten times. The chain has TRBV12-5 and TRBJ1-2; TRBD1 matches at 11 bases. The CDR3 is made up of 15 amino acids. After removal of 3 bases from V and 7 bases from J, the junction contained 7 bases not matched to a gene. Germline CDR1 LGHNT, CDR2 FRNRAP. The CDR3 protein is CASGFTGTGGGGYTF. For the CDR3, the DNA is TGTGCTAGTGGTTTTACCGGGACAGGGGGGGGTGGCTACACCTTC.

This clonotype was recorded at least ten times. The rearrangement links TRBV2 to TRBJ2-5; 11 positions agree with TRBD2. The V gene's germline CDR1 is SNHLY and CDR2 FYNNEI. The CDR3 totals 19 residues. Losses at the gene ends were 6 bases for V and 1 base for J; bases not matched to a gene: 16. CDR3 nucleotide sequence: TGTGCCAGCAGGGATCGGACTAGCGGGCCGCGCAACTTCCAAGAGACCCAGTACTTC. Protein product: CASRDRTSGPRNFQETQYF.

This clonotype has a count of ten or more. The J gene is TRBJ1-1, the V gene TRBV19; possibly TRBD1 for D (6 bases). Between the trimmed V and J ends, which lost 7 bases and 3 bases, there was a span of 12 bases. CDR1 is LNHDA, CDR2 SQIVND, per germline (reference sequence). This CDR3 contains 13 residues. CDR3 coding DNA: TGTGCCAGTAACTACCAGGGGTACACTGAAGCTTTCTTT. This gives the protein CASNYQGYTEAFF. Combining the CDR3 with reference TRBV19 and TRBJ1-1 gives the whole variable domain DGGITQSPKYLFRKEGQNVTLSCEQNLNHDAMYWYRQDPGQGLRLIYYSQIVNDFQKGDIAEGYSVSREKKESFPLTVTSAQKNPTAFYLCASNYQGYTEAFFGQGTRLTVV.

This clonotype was observed many times. V and J are TRBV18 and TRBJ2-7; 8 bases are a match to TRBD2. V shed 3 bases and J 3 bases; nucleotides not matched to a gene: 7. The CDR3 length is 15 residues. Germline CDR1 and CDR2: KGHSH and LQKENI. The DNA of the CDR3 is TGTGCCAGCTCACCGGGCCTAGCGGGTGACTACGAGCAGTACTTC. This gives the protein CASSPGLAGDYEQYF.

This clonotype was seen many times. The CDR3 is CASSPQQRGFTDTQYF. The CDR3, as DNA: TGTGCCAGCAGCCCCCAGCAGCGGGGGTTCACAGATACGCAGTATTTT. The chain links TRBV6-5 to TRBJ2-3, with 8 bases lining up with TRBD2. After removal of 6 bases from V and 2 bases from J, the junction contained 10 bases not matched to a gene. This CDR3 region has 16 residues. Germline CDR1 is MNHEY and CDR2 is SVGAGI.

As regards this clonotype: A far larger clone is just one base off, so this is likely a read error. V and J are TRBV24-1 and TRBJ1-1; TRBD1 is a possible D gene (5 bases). V was shortened by 6 bases and J by 1 base, with 17 bases between the two germline ends. The germline CDR1 and CDR2 sequences are KGHDR and SFDVKD. The CDR3 has 16 residues. The CDR3 region has the DNA TGTGCCACCAGTTTATCGGGGCTCACGGAGAACACTGAAGCTTTCTTT. Amino acid sequence: CATSLSGLTENTEAFF.

This clonotype was seen repeatedly, ten times or more. The chain is built from TRBV6-2 or TRBV6-3 and TRBJ2-7; 11 nucleotides agree with TRBD2. V shed 2 bases, J shed 4 bases, and the junction held 4 bases outside the gene matches. Germline-derived CDR1 and CDR2 are MNHEY and SVGEGT. The CDR3 is 15 residues long. For the CDR3, the DNA is TGTGCCAGCAGTTACCCGGGACTAGCGGTGTACGAGCAGTACTTC. Residues: CASSYPGLAVYEQYF.

This clonotype was seen a few times. The gene calls are TRBV6-1 and TRBJ2-3; 7 nucleotides match TRBD1. This CDR3 region has 14 residues. With V trimmed by 7 bases and J by 3 bases, 7 bases remained unmatched. CDR1 and CDR2 (germline): MNHNS, SASEGT. CDR3 DNA: TGTGCCAGCACCAGGGACAGAGGGACAGATACGCAGTATTTT. Translation gives CASTRDRGTDTQYF.

This clonotype was observed at least ten times. The V call is TRBV29-1, the J call TRBJ2-1; tentative D call: TRBD2 (6 bases). Germline V gene sequence: CDR1 SQVTM, CDR2 ANQGSEA. The CDR3 has 16 amino acids. The V gene lost 2 bases and the J gene lost 6 bases, with 20 bases spanning the gap. The CDR3, as DNA: TGCAGCGTTGAACGGGTTAAGAGCGGGTGGGGCAATGAGCAGTTCTTC. This gives the protein CSVERVKSGWGNEQFF.

This clonotype was found many times. The rearrangement uses TRBV6-6 and TRBJ1-1, with D hard to call. The CDR3 has 10 amino acids. CDR1 MNHNY and CDR2 SVGAGI come from the germline V gene (reference sequence). Trimming removed 3 bases from V and 6 bases from J, with 2 bases in between. CDR3 loop: CASSYSEAFF. CDR3 DNA: TGTGCCAGCAGTTATTCTGAAGCTTTCTTT.

This clonotype was recorded many times. V gene TRBV7-8 combines with J gene TRBJ1-3; D possibly corresponds to TRBD1 (6 bases). The V and J ends lost 5 bases and 9 bases respectively, with 20 bases between them. The CDR3 sequence is 15 residues long. Germline loops: CDR1 SGHVS, CDR2 FQNEAQ. The CDR3 is CASSPRTDVTFTIYF. CDR3 sequence (DNA): TGTGCCAGCAGCCCGAGGACAGACGTTACCTTCACCATATATTTT.

This clonotype was picked up many times. The chain joins TRBV27 to TRBJ1-1; D might be TRBD1 (6 bases). V was cut by 3 bases and J by 5 bases, with 13 bases left in between. CDR3 length: 14 residues. Germline V gene data show CDR1 as MNHEY and CDR2 as SMNVEV (reference sequence). The CDR3 reads CASSFRGAGTEAFF. The CDR3, as DNA: TGTGCCAGCAGTTTTAGGGGGGCTGGGACTGAAGCTTTCTTT.

J is TRBJ2-1 and V is TRBV28; D may be TRBD1 (6 bases). The germline V gene has CDR1 MDHEN and CDR2 SYDVKM. Between the trimmed V and J ends, which lost 6 bases and 9 bases, there was a span of 15 bases. The CDR3 contains 13 residues. The CDR3 region has the DNA TGTGCCAGCAGCCCGGGGCAGGGGCTTGAGCAGTTCTTC. Encoded protein: CASSPGQGLEQFF.

This clonotype was counted at least ten times. This chain connects TRBV28 to TRBJ2-1; D assignment may be TRBD1 or TRBD2 (6 bases each). Germline V gene data show CDR1 as MDHEN and CDR2 as SYDVKM. The CDR3 is 14 residues long. With 2 bases removed from V and 14 bases from J, the gap between germline ends came to 19 bases. As DNA, the CDR3 is TGTGCCAGCAGTTTAAATGGGAACAGGGAGGTCGAGTTCTTC. The encoded protein is CASSLNGNREVEFF.

In regard to this clonotype: One base separates it from a far larger clone, so it is likely a read error. The chain recombines TRBV26 with TRBJ2-7. TRBV26 corresponds to a pseudogene. The length of the CDR3 is 13 residues. The CDR3 DNA follows: TGTACCAGCAGTTTCGAGGAAAGCTACGAGCAGTACTTC. It encodes CTSSFEESYEQYF.